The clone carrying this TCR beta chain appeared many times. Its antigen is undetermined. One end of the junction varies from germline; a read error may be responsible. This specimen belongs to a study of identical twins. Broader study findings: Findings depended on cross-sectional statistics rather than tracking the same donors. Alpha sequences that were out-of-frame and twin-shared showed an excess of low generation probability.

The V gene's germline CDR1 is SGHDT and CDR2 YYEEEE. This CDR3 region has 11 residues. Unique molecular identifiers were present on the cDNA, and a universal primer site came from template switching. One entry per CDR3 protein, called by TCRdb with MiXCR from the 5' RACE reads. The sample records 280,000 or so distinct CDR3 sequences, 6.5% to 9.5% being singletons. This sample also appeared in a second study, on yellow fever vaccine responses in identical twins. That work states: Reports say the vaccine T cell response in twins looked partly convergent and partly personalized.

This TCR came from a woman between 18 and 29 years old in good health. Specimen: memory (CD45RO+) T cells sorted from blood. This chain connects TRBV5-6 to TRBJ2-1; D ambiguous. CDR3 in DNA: TGTGCCAGCAGCTTTGACAAAGAGCAGTTCTTC. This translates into CASSFDKEQFF.